This T cell receptor beta chain came from a study of cytomegalovirus exposure and HLA in healthy donors. Study at large: Among a few hundred genotyped donors, 80% to 90% fell in the Caucasian-associated ancestry cluster. Broader study findings: Per a prior analysis, the majority of TCR beta V segments were productive roughly 90% or roughly 30% of the time. Most observed TCR sequences were rare, whereas some public TCRs were detected in many donors.

Concerning this clone itself: The antigen is not known.

The PCR was carried out with 60 Vbeta primers and 13 Jbeta primers. Sequencing used immunoSEQ multiplex PCR; TCRdb keeps in-frame clones, though not all of them. This table holds around 72,000 clones, 65% to 70% found once. Trimming removed 3 bases from V and 12 bases from J; junction bases left unmatched: 6. The CDR3 is 13 residues long. Germline CDR1 and CDR2: SNHLY and FYNNEI. Healthy bone marrow donors made up the cohort. The sample taken for sequencing was PBMCs. This clonotype was obtained from a man aged 40-55 years in good health and CMV-seropositive. This chain connects TRBV2 to TRBJ1-2, with 11 positions matching TRBD1. This chain's CDR3 is CASSDRGTGGNTF. The DNA of the CDR3 is TGTGCCAGCAGTGACCGGGGGACAGGGGGTAACACCTTC.